These T cell receptor beta chains were read from a single sample in a study of blood T cell repertoires in COVID-19. Sequencing was performed with immunoSEQ multiplex PCR; in TCRdb, only in-frame clones are kept and a portion is missing. This table has about 260,000 clones, roughly four fifths appearing once. Source material: PBMCs or T cells enriched from blood (not recorded which). All receptors come from a man younger than 45 with acute COVID-19. Each CDR3 is given with its conserved first and last residue. D genes are given only for firm matches. Size is omitted from some rows. Given values are once, few, many or a class for expanded clones.

TRBJ1-3	-	TRBV5-1	-	TGTGCCAGCAGCTTGGTGGGACTCACAGGAAACACCATATATTTT	CASSLVGLTGNTIYF
TRBJ2-2	-	TRBV9	few	TGTGCCAGCCGTCCCGGGATAGTGAGCACCGGGGAGCTGTTTTTT	CASRPGIVSTGELFF
TRBJ1-6	TRBD1	TRBV7-9	-	TGTGCCAGCAGCCTGACAGGGGTTAATTCACCCCTCCACTTT	CASSLTGVNSPLHF
TRBJ2-1	TRBD1	TRBV24-1	-	TGTGCCACCAGTGGTGGACAGGGCTGGTATGAGCAGTTCTTC	CATSGGQGWYEQFF
TRBJ1-5	-	TRBV6-5	-	TGTGCCAGCAGCAGCGCGGGACTCAATCAGCCCCAGCATTTT	CASSSAGLNQPQHF
TRBJ1-1	TRBD1	TRBV28	few	TGTGCCAGCACCGAACGACAGGGGTATGCTTTCTTT	CASTERQGYAFF
TRBJ1-2	TRBD1	TRBV30	-	TGTGCCTGGAGTGCTTATGAGGGGGCGCGATATGGCTACACCTTC	CAWSAYEGARYGYTF
TRBJ1-4	-	TRBV6-5	-	TGTGCCAGCAGCGTACTCAGGTCTAATGAAAAACTGTTTTTT	CASSVLRSNEKLFF
TRBJ1-3	-	TRBV5-1	-	TGTGCCAGCAGCCTAGACCCATGGGCTGGAAACACCATATATTTT	CASSLDPWAGNTIYF
TRBJ2-1	TRBD2	TRBV6-4	many	TGTGCCAGCAGTGGCACTAGCGGGGGGGCCAATGAGCAGTTCTTC	CASSGTSGGANEQFF
TRBJ2-3	TRBD1	TRBV7-9	-	TGTGCCAGCAGTCAACAGGGGGGCGATACGCAGTATTTT	CASSQQGGDTQYF
TRBJ1-2	TRBD1	TRBV19	-	TGTGCCAGTTACGGGACAGGGGATCCTAACTATGGCTACACCTTC	CASYGTGDPNYGYTF
TRBJ2-3	-	TRBV6-1	-	TGTGCCAGCAGTGAGGGGCGTTCGAAAATCCGGCAGTATTTT	CASSEGRSKIRQYF
TRBJ2-3	-	TRBV24-1	-	TGTGCCACCAGTGATTCTGGACTGCTAGATACGCAGTATTTT	CATSDSGLLDTQYF
TRBJ1-1	TRBD1	TRBV19	-	TGTGCCAGTAGTATGTCCAGGGGGCAATATCATTCGGAAGCTTTCTTT	CASSMSRGQYHSEAFF
TRBJ2-2	TRBD2	TRBV28	-	TGTGCCAGCGGGGGGGTGAACACCGGGGAGCTGTTTTTT	CASGGVNTGELFF
TRBJ2-4	TRBD1	TRBV7-9	-	TGTGCCAGCAGCTCTGACAGGGCGAGGGGGAACATTCAGTACTTC	CASSSDRARGNIQYF
TRBJ1-4	-	TRBV18	-	TGTGCCAGCTCACCACCGCCAGGGTCGGAAAAACTGTTTTTT	CASSPPPGSEKLFF
TRBJ2-1	TRBD2	TRBV3-1/TRBV3-2	once	TGTGCCAGCAGCCAAGCCAGCGGGAGGGCCGGCGAGCAGTTCTTC	CASSQASGRAGEQFF
TRBJ1-4	-	TRBV5-4	-	TGTGCCAGCAGCTTACGGGAGGATCACGAAAAACTGTTTTTT	CASSLREDHEKLFF
TRBJ2-5	-	TRBV6-5	once	TGTGCCACCCTTGGGGCGGAGACCCAGTACTTC	CATLGAETQYF
TRBJ2-2	TRBD2	TRBV6-5	-	TGTGCCAGCAGTTATTTCAGCGGGAGGGCCGGGGAGCTGTTTTTT	CASSYFSGRAGELFF
TRBJ2-3	-	TRBV25-1	once	TGTGCCAGCAGTCCAACTAACTCAGATACGCAGTATTTT	CASSPTNSDTQYF
TRBJ1-3	-	TRBV15	once	TGTGCCACCAGCAGAATAGAACCCACGGGAAACACCATATATTTT	CATSRIEPTGNTIYF
TRBJ1-6	-	TRBV7-9	once	TGTGCCAGCAGCCTGGACACCGGTCTCTCACCCCTCCACTTT	CASSLDTGLSPLHF
TRBJ2-3	TRBD2	TRBV5-1	-	TGTGCCAGCAGCCGGACCGGGACTAGCGGCGCAGATACGCAGTATTTT	CASSRTGTSGADTQYF
TRBJ2-6	-	TRBV28	few	TGTGCCAGCAGTTTATTGGGGGCAACTGGGGCCAACGTCCTGACTTTC	CASSLLGATGANVLTF
TRBJ1-1	TRBD1	TRBV5-1	-	TGTGCCAGCAGCTTGGCCAGTAAGGGACAGGGCCATGGGGCTGAAGCTTTCTTT	CASSLASKGQGHGAEAFF
TRBJ1-1	-	TRBV6-5	-	TGTGCCAGCACCCTGGAGGGCGGCACTGAAGCTTTCTTT	CASTLEGGTEAFF
TRBJ1-1	-	TRBV5-5	-	TGTGCCAGCAGCCGACAGACTTCGAACACTGAAGCTTTCTTT	CASSRQTSNTEAFF
TRBJ2-1	TRBD2	TRBV3-1/TRBV3-2	-	TGTGCCAGCAGCCAAGATATAGCGGCGAGCGGGACTAGTCTTATAGGGCAGTTCTTC	CASSQDIAASGTSLIGQFF
TRBJ2-1	-	TRBV6-2/TRBV6-3	-	TGTGCCAGCAGTTCCGGCGGGACGGTAAATGAGCAGTTCTTC	CASSSGGTVNEQFF
TRBJ2-1	TRBD1	TRBV24-1	-	TGTGCCACCAGTGATTTAGGGACAGGGTCCTACAATGAGCAGTTCTTC	CATSDLGTGSYNEQFF
TRBJ1-3	-	TRBV11-2	-	TGTGCCAGCAGCTCGGGTAGCTCTGGAAACACCATATATTTT	CASSSGSSGNTIYF
TRBJ2-5	-	TRBV18	-	TGTGCCAGCTCACCCTCCTACGGGAGACCGTCCGGGGAGACCCAGTACTTC	CASSPSYGRPSGETQYF
TRBJ2-1	TRBD1	TRBV27	few	TGTGCCAGCAGTCTCCCGGGACAGGGTTTGAATGAGCAGTTCTTC	CASSLPGQGLNEQFF
TRBJ1-2	TRBD1	TRBV6-6	-	TGTGCCAGCAGCCCCCCCGGACAGGGCGTTGACTATGGCTACACCTTC	CASSPPGQGVDYGYTF
TRBJ1-6	TRBD1	TRBV11-3	-	TGTGCCAGCAGCTCGGGACAGGGAGAATCACCCCTCCACTTT	CASSSGQGESPLHF
TRBJ1-1	TRBD1	TRBV6-5	-	TGTGCCAGCAGTTCCTCGGACAGGCCCAACACTGAAGCTTTCTTT	CASSSSDRPNTEAFF
TRBJ2-5	-	TRBV5-1	-	TGTGCCAGCAGCTTGGAAGACAGGCGCCAAGAGACCCAGTACTTC	CASSLEDRRQETQYF
TRBJ2-4	TRBD2	TRBV7-8	-	TGTGCCAGCAGCCCCTATCAGCGGGGGAACATTCAGTACTTC	CASSPYQRGNIQYF
TRBJ1-6	TRBD1	TRBV27	-	TGTGCCAGCAGTTTCGGGACAGGGACATCACCCCTCCACTTT	CASSFGTGTSPLHF
TRBJ1-6	TRBD1	TRBV6-1	-	TGTGCCAGCAGTGACGGGGGACAGGGGATTGGACGGTATAATTCACCCCTCCACTTT	CASSDGGQGIGRYNSPLHF
TRBJ2-3	TRBD1	TRBV19	once	TGTGCCAGTAGTACTAACAGGGGGCAATTCGGCACAGATACGCAGTATTTT	CASSTNRGQFGTDTQYF
TRBJ1-2	-	TRBV24-1	few	TGTGCCACCAGTGAATCGGGGGTTAGCTATGGCTACACCTTC	CATSESGVSYGYTF
TRBJ1-4	-	TRBV19	-	TGTGCCAGTAGTCCGAAACTAGAAAGGGCGGAAAAACTGTTTTTT	CASSPKLERAEKLFF
TRBJ2-3	TRBD2	TRBV7-9	few	TGTGCCAGCAGTAAACTAGCGGGGGGTCACACAGATACGCAGTATTTT	CASSKLAGGHTDTQYF
TRBJ2-1	TRBD1	TRBV5-1	-	TGTGCCAGCGACCGACAGGGCCCGCCCTACAATGAGCAGTTCTTC	CASDRQGPPYNEQFF
TRBJ1-1	-	TRBV7-9	-	TGTGCCAGCCAAAAGACAGAAATGAACACTGAAGCTTTCTTT	CASQKTEMNTEAFF
TRBJ1-1	-	TRBV29-1	-	TGCAGCGTTACCTACAGAGTGAACACTGAAGCTTTCTTT	CSVTYRVNTEAFF
TRBJ2-1	TRBD2	TRBV11-3	-	TGTGCCAGCAGCTCATTTGGGACTAGCGTTTACAATGAGCAGTTCTTC	CASSSFGTSVYNEQFF
TRBJ1-4	TRBD1	TRBV6-5	once	TGTGCCAGCAGTTATTCCAGGGGGCGCGGTGGTGAAAAACTGTTTTTT	CASSYSRGRGGEKLFF